The 25 T cell receptor beta chains below come from one sample, sequenced in a study of Ad26.COV2.S vaccination and SARS-CoV-2 variants. Treatment noted: about 20 received Ad26.COV2.S at low or high dose, single or two shots; roughly five received placebo; per-sample allocation not given. Sampling took place 63 days after the first vaccine or placebo injection. Only in-frame clones appear in the TCRdb table, and some are missing; sequencing was by immunoSEQ multiplex PCR. The sample has 510,000 or so clones, roughly 89% seen once; the top ten hold roughly 12%. The sequenced sample was peripheral blood, obtained in a trial of Ad26.COV2.S vaccine versus placebo. The receptor source for this set is a person aged 18-65 years who received the Ad26.COV2.S COVID-19 vaccine or a placebo.

V gene TRBV7-2 combines with J gene TRBJ2-7; TRBD1 is a possible D gene (6 bases). CDR3 size: 15 residues. V lost 1 base to trimming and J lost 3 bases, with 13 bases between them. Germline V gene sequence: CDR1 SGHTA, CDR2 FQGNSA. CDR3 loop: CASSLVNRDLYEQYF. The CDR3, as DNA: TGTGCCAGCAGCTTAGTGAACAGGGACCTCTACGAGCAGTACTTC.

This chain links TRBV9 with TRBJ1-1; no reliable D call. Germline CDR1 SGDLS, CDR2 YYNGEE. The V and J ends lost 0 bases and 5 bases respectively, with 11 bases between them. CDR3 length: 14 residues. In nucleotides, the CDR3 is TGTGCCAGCAGCGTAGGGGCTGGCGATACTGAAGCTTTCTTT. Encoded protein: CASSVGAGDTEAFF. The complete variable domain, with remaining parts taken from reference TRBV9 and TRBJ1-1, reads DSGVTQTPKHLITATGQRVTLRCSPRSGDLSVYWYQQSLDQGLQFLIQYYNGEERAKGNILERFSAQQFPDLHSELNLSSLELGDSALYFCASSVGAGDTEAFFGQGTRLTVV.

V usage is TRBV24-1 and J usage is TRBJ2-3; D not certain. V lost 5 bases, J lost 2 bases, and 7 bases lay in between. Germline V gene sequence: CDR1 KGHDR, CDR2 SFDVKD. The CDR3 loop spans 13 amino acids. CDR3 in amino acids: CATSGASTDTQYF. CDR3 in DNA: TGTGCCACCAGTGGGGCCTCCACAGATACGCAGTATTTT.

The rearrangement links TRBV7-9 to TRBJ2-3; 9 bases fit TRBD2. There are 16 residues in the CDR3. Losses at the gene ends were 5 bases for V and 4 bases for J; bases not matched to a gene: 10. Germline assignment: CDR1 SEHNR and CDR2 FQNEAQ (reference sequence). This CDR3 is CASSHQGTSSADTQYF. The CDR3 region has the DNA TGTGCCAGCAGCCACCAAGGGACTAGCAGCGCAGATACGCAGTATTTT. The full variable domain, with the rest looked up from reference TRBV7-9 and TRBJ2-3, is DTGVSQNPRHKITKRGQNVTFRCDPISEHNRLYWYRQTLGQGPEFLTYFQNEAQLEKSRLLSDRFSAERPKGSFSTLEIQRTEQGDSAMYLCASSHQGTSSADTQYFGPGTRLTVL.

In this sample, this clone turned up a few times. The rearrangement links TRBV7-8 to TRBJ2-7; D remains unclear. The CDR3 is made up of 13 amino acids. Looked up from germline, CDR1 is SGHVS and CDR2 is FQNEAQ. The V gene lost 4 bases and the J gene lost 7 bases, with 14 bases spanning the gap. CDR3 DNA: TGTGCCAGCAGCTCCTCTTCCGTGAGGGAGCAGTACTTC. This gives the protein CASSSSSVREQYF.

The chain carries TRBV30 and TRBJ1-1; 8 bases align to TRBD1. The CDR3 loop spans 14 amino acids. The germline V gene encodes CDR1 GTSNPN and CDR2 SVGIG (reference sequence). V was clipped by 3 bases and J by 0 bases; unmatched bases: 3. DNA for the CDR3: TGTGCCTGGAGACCAGGGGGCATGAACACTGAAGCTTTCTTT. Translating it yields CAWRPGGMNTEAFF. Full variable domain (missing parts from reference TRBV30 and TRBJ1-1): SQTIHQWPATLVQPVGSPLSLECTVEGTSNPNLYWYRQAAGRGLQLLFYSVGIGQISSEVPQNLSASRPQDRQFILSSKKLLLSDSGFYLCAWRPGGMNTEAFFGQGTRLTVV.

The chain uses TRBV6-2 or TRBV6-3 and TRBJ1-5; D is unclear. Germline lookup yields CDR1 MNHEY and CDR2 SVGEGT. The germline V and J ends were trimmed by 3 bases and 2 bases, with 11 bases remaining between them. This CDR3 has 15 amino acids. CDR3 sequence: CASSYPAAGNQPQHF. As DNA, the CDR3 is TGTGCCAGCAGTTATCCTGCGGCGGGCAATCAGCCCCAGCATTTT.

The chain uses TRBV29-1 and TRBJ2-7, with 7 bases matching TRBD1. Germline CDR1 and CDR2: SQVTM and ANQGSEA. CDR3 length: 15 residues. The J segment lost 2 bases and the V segment lost 4 bases, leaving 11 bases of the junction unmatched. The CDR3 bases are TGCAGCGTTGCCCAACCGGGACAGAGCGCCTACGAGCAGTACTTC. Its protein is CSVAQPGQSAYEQYF.

This chain joins TRBV28 and TRBJ2-5; D might be TRBD1 (5 bases). Trimming shortened V by 8 bases and J by 4 bases, and 14 bases separated the two germline ends. The CDR3 contains 13 residues. CDR1 MDHEN and CDR2 SYDVKM come from the germline V gene. The CDR3 DNA follows: TGTGCCAGCTCTAAGGGGTCTACAGAGACCCAGTACTTC. Translated: CASSKGSTETQYF.

This clone was seen a single time. This sample also contains other DNA sequences that code for the same CDR3. The V and J genes are TRBV5-1 and TRBJ2-5, with D possibly TRBD2 on 5 matching bases. Germline CDR1 and CDR2: SGHRS and YFSETQ. V gave up 1 base and J gave up 2 bases, with 9 bases separating them. The CDR3 is 14 residues long. The CDR3: CASSLIGVQETQYF. CDR3 nucleotides: TGCGCCAGCAGCTTGATCGGGGTTCAAGAGACCCAGTACTTC.

The rearrangement links TRBV11-2 to TRBJ2-7, with D unresolved. Per germline, CDR1 SGHAT and CDR2 FQNNGV. The CDR3 is 14 residues long. Trimming removed 6 bases from V and 2 bases from J, with 14 bases in between. The CDR3 here is CASRPLDGPYEQYF. CDR3 DNA: TGTGCCAGCAGACCTCTGGACGGTCCCTACGAGCAGTACTTC.

This chain uses TRBV24-1 with TRBJ2-6; either TRBD1 or TRBD2 may fit D (5 bases each). Germline V gene lookup returns CDR1 KGHDR and CDR2 SFDVKD. Trimming stripped 4 bases from V and 2 bases from J, with 14 bases between. This CDR3 is 17 amino acids long. The CDR3 DNA sequence: TGTGCCACCAGTGAGCGGGCAGGGCGAACTGGGGCCAACGTCCTGACTTTC. Its protein is CATSERAGRTGANVLTF.

With regard to this clone: The sample has other DNA sequences that encode this CDR3 too. The V and J genes are TRBV10-3 and TRBJ2-7; D remains unclear. This CDR3 region has 11 residues. The germline V gene encodes CDR1 ENHRY and CDR2 SYGVKD. Trimming stripped 7 bases from V and 3 bases from J, with 7 bases between. DNA for the CDR3: TGTGCCATCACGGCCGGCTACGAGCAGTACTTC. Protein product: CAITAGYEQYF.

The chain couples TRBV29-1 to TRBJ1-2; no reliable D call. Trimming took 7 bases from V and 6 from J, leaving 18 bases between them. Germline V gene lookup returns CDR1 SQVTM and CDR2 ANQGSEA. The CDR3 is 13 residues long. CDR3 bases: TGCAGCGCCCCGGGTTATTGGAGGCATGGCTACACCTTC. Protein: CSAPGYWRHGYTF.

The rearrangement uses TRBV5-4 and TRBJ2-2, with 8 bases that match TRBD2. Germline-derived CDR1 and CDR2 are SGHNT and YYREEE (reference sequence). CDR3 length: 17 amino acids. Trimming at V came to 0 bases and at J to 0 bases, leaving 4 bases not matched to a gene. CDR3 sequence (DNA): TGTGCCAGCAGCTTGGCCCCAGCGGGAGCGAACACCGGGGAGCTGTTTTTT. Translation gives CASSLAPAGANTGELFF.

There are a few counts of this clone. The CDR3 here is CASSLQQGGKAFF. Here the CDR3 DNA reads TGTGCCAGCAGCTTACAACAGGGAGGTAAGGCTTTCTTT. V is TRBV7-9 and J is TRBJ1-1; maybe TRBD1 (6 bases). Per germline, CDR1 SEHNR and CDR2 FQNEAQ (reference sequence). The CDR3 sequence is 13 residues long. V was clipped by 2 bases and J by 11 bases, with 15 bases between them. Full variable domain (missing parts from reference TRBV7-9 and TRBJ1-1): DTGVSQNPRHKITKRGQNVTFRCDPISEHNRLYWYRQTLGQGPEFLTYFQNEAQLEKSRLLSDRFSAERPKGSFSTLEIQRTEQGDSAMYLCASSLQQGGKAFFGQGTRLTVV.

The rearrangement links TRBV7-8 to TRBJ2-1; 10 bases are shared with TRBD2. This CDR3 has 16 residues. V trimming: 2 bases; J trimming: 8 bases; junction bases outside the gene matches: 9. CDR1 and CDR2 from the germline V gene are SGHVS and FQNEAQ. CDR3 DNA: TGTGCCAGCAGCTTACGGAGCGGGAGGGCGGAGGATGAGCAGTTCTTC. Amino acids: CASSLRSGRAEDEQFF.

CDR3 residues: CASSLGLAATGELFF. The CDR3 coding sequence is TGTGCCAGCAGCTTGGGACTAGCCGCCACCGGGGAGCTGTTTTTT. The chain couples TRBV5-4 to TRBJ2-2; 7 bases are a match to TRBD2. CDR1 is SGHNT, CDR2 YYREEE, per germline (reference sequence). V lost 0 bases, J lost 4 bases, and 3 bases stayed unmatched. There are 15 residues in the CDR3.

The V gene is TRBV19, the J gene TRBJ2-2; 9 nucleotides line up with TRBD1. V lost 5 bases and J lost 8; bases outside the gene matches: 6. There are 14 residues in the CDR3. Germline assignment: CDR1 LNHDA and CDR2 SQIVND (reference sequence). The CDR3: CASSRDRARGELFF. The CDR3 coding sequence is TGTGCCAGTAGTCGGGACAGGGCGCGAGGGGAGCTGTTTTTT.

This sequence joins TRBV28 and TRBJ2-2, with a possible D match to TRBD1 (5 bases). Germline V gene sequence: CDR1 MDHEN, CDR2 SYDVKM. V gave up 4 bases and J gave up 2 bases, with 14 bases separating them. This CDR3 comprises 16 residues. The CDR3 DNA sequence: TGTGCCAGCAGTTCCCCGGGCAGGGCTAACACCGGGGAGCTGTTTTTT. Its translation is CASSSPGRANTGELFF.

This clone was recorded a few times. The CDR3 is CASSLVDGAYEQYF. For the CDR3, the DNA is TGCGCCAGCAGCTTGGTGGACGGAGCCTACGAGCAGTACTTC. The chain uses TRBV5-1 and TRBJ2-7; no firm D call. The CDR3 totals 14 residues. The V gene's germline CDR1 is SGHRS and CDR2 YFSETQ. V was clipped by 0 bases and J by 2 bases, with 9 bases between them. The whole variable domain, remainder taken from reference TRBV5-1 and TRBJ2-7, is KAGVTQTPRYLIKTRGQQVTLSCSPISGHRSVSWYQQTPGQGLQFLFEYFSETQRNKGNFPGRFSGRQFSNSRSEMNVSTLELGDSALYLCASSLVDGAYEQYFGPGTRLTVT.

V gene TRBV6-2 or TRBV6-3 combines with J gene TRBJ2-2; D tentatively reads TRBD1 or TRBD2 (7 bases each). The CDR3 length is 17 residues. CDR1 is MNHEY, CDR2 SVGEGT, per germline. V gave up 0 bases and J gave up 2 bases, with 13 bases separating them. CDR3 residues: CASSYSPGGANTGELFF. The CDR3 nucleotides are TGTGCCAGCAGTTACTCCCCAGGGGGGGCTAACACCGGGGAGCTGTTTTTT.

The chain joins TRBV9 to TRBJ2-7; maybe TRBD2 (5 bases). Per germline, CDR1 SGDLS and CDR2 YYNGEE. The V and J ends lost 0 bases and 3 bases respectively, with 22 bases between them. The CDR3 runs to 18 residues. In DNA form, the CDR3 reads TGTGCCAGCAGCGTAGGGCCGGAGACTACCCAGGCGGGCTACGAGCAGTACTTC. Its protein is CASSVGPETTQAGYEQYF.

CDR3 protein: CASMQFGSGVGGYTF. The DNA for the CDR3 is TGTGCCAGTATGCAGTTTGGATCCGGGGTAGGCGGCTACACCTTC. V gene TRBV19 combines with J gene TRBJ1-2; D is unresolved. The CDR3 is 15 residues long. Germline lookup yields CDR1 LNHDA and CDR2 SQIVND (reference sequence). V lost 7 bases to trimming and J lost 8 bases, with 23 bases between them.

V is TRBV6-2 or TRBV6-3 and J is TRBJ2-7; TRBD1 matches at 7 bases. V lost 6 bases to trimming and J lost 2 bases; unmatched junction nucleotides: 7. Per germline, CDR1 MNHEY and CDR2 SVGEGT. The CDR3 length is 14 residues. The CDR3 DNA reads TGTGCCAGCAGCATCGACAGGGTTCCCTACGAGCAGTACTTC. Amino acids: CASSIDRVPYEQYF.